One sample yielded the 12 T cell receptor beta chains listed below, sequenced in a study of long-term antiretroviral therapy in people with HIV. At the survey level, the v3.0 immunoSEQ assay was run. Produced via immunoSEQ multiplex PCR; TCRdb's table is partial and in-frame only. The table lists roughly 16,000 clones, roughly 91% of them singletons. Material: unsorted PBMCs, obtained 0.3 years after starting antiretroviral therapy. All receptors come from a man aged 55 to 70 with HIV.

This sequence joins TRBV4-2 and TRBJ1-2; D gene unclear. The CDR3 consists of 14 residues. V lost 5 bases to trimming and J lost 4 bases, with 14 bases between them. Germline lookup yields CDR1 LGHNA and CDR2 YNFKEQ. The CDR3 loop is CASSLDGGIYGYTF. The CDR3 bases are TGTGCCAGCAGCTTGGATGGCGGGATCTATGGCTACACCTTC.

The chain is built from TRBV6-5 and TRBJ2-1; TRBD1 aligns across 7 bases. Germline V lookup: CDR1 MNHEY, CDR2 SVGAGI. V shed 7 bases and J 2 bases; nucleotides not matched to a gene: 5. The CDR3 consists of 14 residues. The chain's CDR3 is CASKTGTAYNEQFF. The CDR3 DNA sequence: TGTGCCAGCAAAACCGGGACAGCCTACAATGAGCAGTTCTTC.

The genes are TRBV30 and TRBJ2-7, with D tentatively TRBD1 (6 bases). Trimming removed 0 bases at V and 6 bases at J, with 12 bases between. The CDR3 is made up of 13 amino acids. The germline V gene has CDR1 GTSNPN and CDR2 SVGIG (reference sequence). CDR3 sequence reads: CAWSVMAGVEQYF. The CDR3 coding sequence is TGTGCCTGGAGTGTGATGGCAGGGGTCGAGCAGTACTTC.

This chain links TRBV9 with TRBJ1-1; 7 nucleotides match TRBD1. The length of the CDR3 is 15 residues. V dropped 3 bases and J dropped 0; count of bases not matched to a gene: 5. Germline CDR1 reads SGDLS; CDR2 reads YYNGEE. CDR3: CASSGRQGMNTEAFF. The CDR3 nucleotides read TGTGCCAGCAGCGGACGACAGGGCATGAACACTGAAGCTTTCTTT.

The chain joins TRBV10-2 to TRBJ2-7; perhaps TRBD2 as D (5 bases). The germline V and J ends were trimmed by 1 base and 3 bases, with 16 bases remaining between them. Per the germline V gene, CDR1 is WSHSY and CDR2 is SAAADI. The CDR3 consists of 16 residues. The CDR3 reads CASSEYAWLAGYEQYF. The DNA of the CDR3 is TGCGCCAGCAGTGAGTACGCGTGGCTAGCAGGCTACGAGCAGTACTTC.

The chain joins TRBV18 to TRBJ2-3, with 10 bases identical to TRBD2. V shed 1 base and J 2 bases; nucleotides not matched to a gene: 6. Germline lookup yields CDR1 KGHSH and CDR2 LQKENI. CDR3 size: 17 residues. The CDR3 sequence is CASSPLSLAGLTDTQYF. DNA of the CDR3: TGTGCCAGCTCACCACTGTCACTAGCGGGGCTCACAGATACGCAGTATTTT.

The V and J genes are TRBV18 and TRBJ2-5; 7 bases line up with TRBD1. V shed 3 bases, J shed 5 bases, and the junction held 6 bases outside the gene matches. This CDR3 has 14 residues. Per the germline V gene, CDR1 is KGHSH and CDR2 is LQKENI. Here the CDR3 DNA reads TGTGCCAGCTCACCCGAGGGACAGAGGGAGACCCAGTACTTC. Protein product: CASSPEGQRETQYF.

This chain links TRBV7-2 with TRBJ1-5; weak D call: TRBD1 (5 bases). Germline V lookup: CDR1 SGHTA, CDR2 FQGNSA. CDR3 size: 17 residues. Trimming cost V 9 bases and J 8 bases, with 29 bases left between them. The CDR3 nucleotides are TGTGCCAGTACTTATGTGGGCAGGGCGAATAGGGGCGAGCCCCAGCATTTT. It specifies CASTYVGRANRGEPQHF.

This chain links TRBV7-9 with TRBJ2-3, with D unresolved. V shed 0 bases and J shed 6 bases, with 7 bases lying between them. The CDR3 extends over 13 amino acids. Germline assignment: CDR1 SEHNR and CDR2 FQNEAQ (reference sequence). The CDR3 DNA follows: TGTGCCAGCAGCTTAGCGCTAAGGGATACGCAGTATTTT. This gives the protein CASSLALRDTQYF.

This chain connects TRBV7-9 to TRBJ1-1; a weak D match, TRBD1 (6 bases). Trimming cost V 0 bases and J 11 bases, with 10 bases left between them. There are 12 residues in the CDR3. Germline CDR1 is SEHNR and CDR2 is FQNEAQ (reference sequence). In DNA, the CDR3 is TGTGCCAGCAGCTTAGCGTCAGGGGACGCTTTCTTT. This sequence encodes CASSLASGDAFF.

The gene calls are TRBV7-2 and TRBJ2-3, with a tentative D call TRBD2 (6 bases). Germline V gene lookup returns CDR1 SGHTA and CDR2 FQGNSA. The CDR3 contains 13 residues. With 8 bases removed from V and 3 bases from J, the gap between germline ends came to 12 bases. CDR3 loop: CASLRRATDTQYF. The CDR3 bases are TGTGCCAGCCTAAGGAGGGCAACAGATACGCAGTATTTT.

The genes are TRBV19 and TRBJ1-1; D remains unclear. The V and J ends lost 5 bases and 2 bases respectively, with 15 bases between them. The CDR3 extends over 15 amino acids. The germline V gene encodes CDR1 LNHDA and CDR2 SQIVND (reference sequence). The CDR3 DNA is TGTGCCAGTAGTCAACGCTCATACAGAAACACTGAAGCTTTCTTT. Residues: CASSQRSYRNTEAFF.